These T cell receptor beta chains were read from a single sample in a study of cytomegalovirus exposure and HLA in healthy donors. Data came from immunoSEQ multiplex PCR; TCRdb stores just in-frame clones and leaves some out. Found here are nearly 200,000 clones, 80% to 90% of them singletons; the top ten hold around 1.2%. Sequencing was done on a sample of PBMCs. These receptors were obtained from a man aged 25 to 40 in good health and CMV-seronegative. Each CDR3 is given with its conserved first and last residue. The D gene is left open where the match is weak. The size of a clone is reported for some rows only, either as once, few or many, or as a class for expanded clones.

d_gene	v_gene	j_gene	abundance	CDR3aa	CDR3nt
.	TRBV28	TRBJ2-7	.	CASSSPSLVSGTGF	TGTGCCAGCAGTTCCCCCTCACTAGTTAGCGGCACCGGCTTC
TRBD1	TRBV5-1	TRBJ1-5	.	CASSAAPQGVGQPQHF	TGCGCCAGCAGCGCCGCCCCTCAGGGGGTCGGTCAGCCCCAGCATTTT
TRBD1	TRBV5-1	TRBJ2-7	.	CASSVRDRDYEQYF	TGCGCCAGCAGCGTCCGGGACAGGGACTACGAGCAGTACTTC
.	TRBV2	TRBJ2-2	.	CASSAGELFF	TGTGCCAGCAGCGCCGGGGAGCTGTTTTTT
.	TRBV30	TRBJ1-2	once	CAWSWGGTDGYTF	TGTGCCTGGAGTTGGGGGGGAACCGATGGCTACACCTTC
TRBD1	TRBV4-2	TRBJ1-2	.	CASRPQTGTYGYTF	TGTGCCAGCAGACCACAGACAGGGACTTATGGCTACACCTTC
.	TRBV7-9	TRBJ1-1	few	CSSSSMEAFF	TGTTCCAGCAGCTCGATGGAGGCTTTCTTT
TRBD1	TRBV7-9	TRBJ2-7	.	CASSLRAGGSYEQYF	TGTGCCAGCAGCTTAAGGGCAGGGGGCTCCTACGAGCAGTACTTC
.	TRBV19	TRBJ1-5	.	CASSIRGSNQPQHF	TGTGCCAGTAGTATCAGGGGCTCTAATCAGCCCCAGCATTTT
TRBD2	TRBV6-1	TRBJ2-3	few	CASNQGTSGGDTQYF	TGTGCCAGCAATCAAGGGACTAGCGGGGGAGATACGCAGTATTTT
TRBD1	TRBV14	TRBJ2-7	.	CASSLKGTGIYEQYF	TGTGCCAGCAGCCTCAAAGGGACAGGGATCTACGAGCAGTACTTC
TRBD1	TRBV4-1	TRBJ1-6	.	CASSLRGDSNNSPLHF	TGCGCCAGCAGCCTACGCGGGGACAGCAATAATTCACCCCTCCACTTT
TRBD1	TRBV7-2	TRBJ1-6	.	CASSLGDRGLGSPLHF	TGTGCCAGCAGCTTAGGGGACAGGGGGCTTGGTTCACCCCTCCACTTT
TRBD2	TRBV5-1	TRBJ2-5	.	CASSLVPSSSSGGTIQETQYF	TGCGCCAGCAGCTTGGTCCCCTCGTCGAGTAGCGGGGGGACGATACAAGAGACCCAGTACTTC
TRBD1	TRBV4-3	TRBJ2-5	.	CASSRGTGEETQYF	TGCGCCAGCAGCCGAGGGACAGGCGAAGAGACCCAGTACTTC
.	TRBV13	TRBJ2-1	once	CASSLTPLEQFF	TGTGCCAGCAGCTTAACTCCACTTGAGCAGTTCTTC
TRBD2	TRBV7-2	TRBJ2-7	.	CASSLELPSGGGGEQYF	TGTGCCAGCAGCTTAGAGCTCCCCTCGGGCGGGGGAGGCGAGCAGTACTTC
TRBD1	TRBV4-1	TRBJ2-1	.	CASSSEGGGEQFF	TGCGCCAGCAGCTCGGAAGGGGGCGGTGAGCAGTTCTTC
.	TRBV6-1	TRBJ1-4	few	CASRTVGIDEKLFF	TGTGCCAGCAGGACAGTGGGGATTGATGAAAAACTGTTTTTT
.	TRBV10-1	TRBJ2-5	.	CASSVGGQTQYF	TGCGCCAGCAGTGTCGGGGGTCAGACCCAGTACTTC
.	TRBV28	TRBJ1-5	.	CASSRDNNQPQHF	TGTGCCAGCAGCCGGGACAACAATCAGCCCCAGCATTTT
.	TRBV27	TRBJ2-3	.	CASSLGLARDTQYF	TGTGCCAGCAGTTTAGGGCTAGCACGCGATACGCAGTATTTT
.	TRBV5-6	TRBJ2-7	.	CASSLVPGVGRGEQYF	TGTGCCAGCAGCTTGGTCCCGGGAGTGGGCCGAGGGGAGCAGTACTTC
TRBD1	TRBV11-2	TRBJ1-1	.	CASSLAIGQGLIEAFF	TGTGCCAGCAGCTTAGCTATTGGACAGGGGTTAATTGAAGCTTTCTTT
.	TRBV5-1	TRBJ2-5	.	CASSLGRAETQYF	TGCGCCAGCAGCTTGGGGAGAGCAGAGACCCAGTACTTC
.	TRBV5-6	TRBJ2-2	.	CASSLGIRVLTGELFF	TGTGCCAGCAGCTTAGGTATTCGGGTCCTTACCGGGGAGCTGTTTTTT
.	TRBV28	TRBJ2-1	.	CASSRTPVNEQFF	TGTGCCAGCAGTAGAACTCCTGTCAATGAGCAGTTCTTC
TRBD1	TRBV18	TRBJ2-1	.	CASSIQGSYNEQFF	TGTGCCAGCTCAATACAGGGGTCCTACAATGAGCAGTTCTTC
TRBD1	TRBV9	TRBJ2-2	once	CASSDGTGFYRELFF	TGTGCCAGCAGCGACGGGACAGGATTTTACCGGGAGCTGTTTTTT
.	TRBV7-2	TRBJ1-6	.	CASTPQWGRAADNSPLHF	TGTGCCAGCACCCCCCAATGGGGCAGGGCGGCGGATAATTCACCCCTCCACTTT
TRBD2	TRBV11-3	TRBJ2-1	.	CASSSGGGPTNEQFF	TGTGCCAGCAGCTCGGGGGGGGGCCCCACTAATGAGCAGTTCTTC
TRBD1	TRBV28	TRBJ2-5	.	CASSGRTGVGQETQYF	TGTGCCAGCAGTGGACGGACAGGGGTGGGGCAAGAGACCCAGTACTTC
.	TRBV14	TRBJ1-2	.	CASSPQTANYGYTF	TGTGCCAGCAGCCCCCAGACAGCTAACTATGGCTACACCTTC
.	TRBV5-1	TRBJ1-2	.	CASSPGNRVGGYTF	TGCGCCAGCAGCCCGGGGAATCGGGTCGGTGGCTACACCTTC
TRBD2	TRBV5-1	TRBJ2-5	.	CASSSLDSGGETQYF	TGCGCCAGCAGCTCCCTGGATAGCGGGGGGGAGACCCAGTACTTC